This T cell receptor (beta chain) originates from a study of cytomegalovirus exposure and HLA in healthy donors. Study conclusions and caveats: Most TCR sequences were rare, but some public TCRs occurred in many donors.

From germline, CDR1 is SGHKS and CDR2 YYEKEE (reference sequence). V shed 2 bases and J 14 bases; nucleotides not matched to a gene: 6. CDR3 length equals 13 residues. Worth noting for this clone: The antigen remains unidentified.

Clones were read by immunoSEQ multiplex PCR, and TCRdb kept only the in-frame ones, dropping some. This table holds 150,000 to 200,000 clones, 86% found once. The sample consisted of PBMCs. The receptor's source is a woman in her late teens or twenties in good health and CMV-seronegative. This chain joins TRBV5-5 and TRBJ2-1; the match to TRBD2 covers 11 bases. The CDR3 region is CASSLALAGVEFF. The CDR3, as DNA: TGTGCCAGCAGCTTAGCACTAGCGGGAGTGGAGTTCTTC.